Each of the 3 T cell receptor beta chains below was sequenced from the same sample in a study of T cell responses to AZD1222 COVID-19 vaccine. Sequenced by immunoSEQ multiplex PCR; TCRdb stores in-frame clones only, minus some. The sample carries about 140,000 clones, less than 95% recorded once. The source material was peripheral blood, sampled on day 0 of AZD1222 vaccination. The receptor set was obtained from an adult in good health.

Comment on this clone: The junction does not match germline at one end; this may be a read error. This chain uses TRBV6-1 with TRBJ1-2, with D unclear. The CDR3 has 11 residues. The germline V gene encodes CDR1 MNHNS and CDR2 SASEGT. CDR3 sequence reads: CASSEGEGPIF. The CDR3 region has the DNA TGTGCCAGCAGTGAAGGGGAAGGTCCGATCTTC.

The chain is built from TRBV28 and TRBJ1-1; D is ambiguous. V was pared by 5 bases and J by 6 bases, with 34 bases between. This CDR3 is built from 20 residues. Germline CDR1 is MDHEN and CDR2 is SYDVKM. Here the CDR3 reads CASSIPLGYSDKGYGSEAFF. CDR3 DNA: TGTGCCAGCAGTATTCCCTTAGGGTACAGCGATAAGGGTTACGGATCTGAAGCTTTCTTT.

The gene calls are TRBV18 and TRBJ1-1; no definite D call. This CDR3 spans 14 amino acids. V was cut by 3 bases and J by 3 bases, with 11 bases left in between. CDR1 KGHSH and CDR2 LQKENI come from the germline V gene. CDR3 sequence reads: CASSPSPAYTEAFF. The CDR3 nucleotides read TGTGCCAGCTCACCTTCCCCGGCATACACTGAAGCTTTCTTT.